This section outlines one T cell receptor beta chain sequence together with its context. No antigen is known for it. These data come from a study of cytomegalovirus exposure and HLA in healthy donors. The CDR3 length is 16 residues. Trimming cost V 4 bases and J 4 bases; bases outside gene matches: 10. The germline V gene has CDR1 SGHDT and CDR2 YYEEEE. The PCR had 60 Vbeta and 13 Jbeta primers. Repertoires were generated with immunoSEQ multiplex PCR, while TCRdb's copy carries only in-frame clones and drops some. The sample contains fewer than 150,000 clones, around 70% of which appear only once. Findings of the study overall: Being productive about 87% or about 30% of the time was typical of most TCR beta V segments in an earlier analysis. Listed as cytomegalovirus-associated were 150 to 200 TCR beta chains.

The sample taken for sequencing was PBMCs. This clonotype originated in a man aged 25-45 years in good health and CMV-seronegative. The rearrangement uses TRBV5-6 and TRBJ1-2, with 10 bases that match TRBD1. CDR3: CASSQGTGDFFYGYTF. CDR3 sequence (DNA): TGTGCCAGCAGCCAAGGGACAGGGGATTTTTTCTATGGCTACACCTTC. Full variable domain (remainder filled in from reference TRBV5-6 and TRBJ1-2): DAGVTQSPTHLIKTRGQQVTLRCSPKSGHDTVSWYQQALGQGPQFIFQYYEEEERQRGNFPDRFSGHQFPNYSSELNVNALLLGDSALYLCASSQGTGDFFYGYTFGSGTRLTVV.